The 28 T cell receptor beta chains below come from one sample, sequenced in a study of response to subunit inactivated influenza vaccine. TCRdb re-derived calls from the RT-PCR reads in MiXCR, one entry per CDR3 protein. The sample contains approximately 160,000 distinct CDR3 sequences, over 8.5% of which appear only once. Specimen: CD8+ T cells sorted from PBMCs, collected roughly 24 months after vaccination. Source of these receptors: a man between 45 and 75 years old who received an inactivated influenza vaccine.

V is TRBV9 and J is TRBJ2-7, with 7 bases that match TRBD1. Losses at the gene ends were 0 bases for V and 3 bases for J; bases not matched to a gene: 0. Per the germline V gene, CDR1 is SGDLS and CDR2 is YYNGEE. The CDR3 loop spans 13 amino acids. CDR3 residues: CASSVGDSYEQYF. CDR3 DNA: TGTGCCAGCAGCGTAGGGGACAGCTACGAGCAGTACTTC.

This clonotype was picked up many times. The chain has TRBV29-1 and TRBJ2-1, with TRBD2 matching 9 bases. The CDR3 sequence is 14 residues long. V lost 2 bases, J lost 7 bases, and 6 bases stayed unmatched. CDR1 and CDR2 from the germline V gene are SQVTM and ANQGSEA. CDR3 DNA sequence: TGCAGCGTTGAACCTAGCGGGGTAGAGAATGAGCAGTTCTTC. Translated, it gives CSVEPSGVENEQFF.

V usage is TRBV13 and J usage is TRBJ2-3; no clear D gene. The germline V gene has CDR1 PRHDT and CDR2 FYEKMQ (reference sequence). V was trimmed by 1 base and J by 0 bases, leaving 8 bases between them. CDR3 length: 15 amino acids. The CDR3 loop is CASSLARSSTDTQYF. The CDR3 bases are TGTGCCAGCAGCTTAGCCCGTTCGAGCACAGATACGCAGTATTTT.

The chain is built from TRBV4-3 and TRBJ2-3; 7 positions agree with TRBD2. CDR3 size: 15 residues. J lost 2 bases, V lost 4 bases, and 6 bases had no gene match. In germline, CDR1 is LGHNA, CDR2 YSLEER. Written as DNA, the CDR3 is TGCGCCAGCAGCCGGGCGGGGGAGTCCACAGATACGCAGTATTTT. Translated: CASSRAGESTDTQYF.

On this clonotype itself: One end of the junction fails to match germline, which may point to a read error. This chain connects TRBV20-1 to TRBJ1-1; 9 bases agree with TRBD1. Germline V gene sequence: CDR1 DFQATT, CDR2 SNEGSKA (reference sequence). This CDR3 contains 16 residues. In DNA form, the CDR3 reads TGCAGTGCTAGAGATGTTTCCGGACAGGGGAACGCTGAAGCTTTCTTT. Protein sequence: CSARDVSGQGNAEAFF.

This chain links TRBV5-6 with TRBJ2-3; D ambiguous. The CDR3 has 17 residues. Trimming cost V 0 bases and J 4 bases, with 18 bases left between them. CDR1 SGHDT and CDR2 YYEEEE come from the germline V gene. DNA of the CDR3: TGTGCCAGCAGCTTGGGGAGTGTGAATCGTAAGTCAGATACGCAGTATTTT. Translated, it gives CASSLGSVNRKSDTQYF.

The chain has TRBV12-3 or TRBV12-4 and TRBJ2-7, with TRBD1 as a possible D gene (6 bases). The V gene lost 4 bases and the J gene lost 5 bases, with 18 bases spanning the gap. This CDR3 comprises 15 residues. The CDR3 bases are TGTGCCAGCAGTTCTACCCCCTACAGGGTTGACGAGCAGTACTTC. Translation gives CASSSTPYRVDEQYF.

The chain combines TRBV2 with TRBJ1-5; D is uncertain. The V end was cut by 2 bases, the J end by 3 bases, with 11 bases between. The CDR3 is 15 residues long. The germline V gene encodes CDR1 SNHLY and CDR2 FYNNEI. This CDR3 reads CASSEQGPVNQPQHF. The CDR3 DNA reads as TGTGCCAGCAGTGAACAAGGGCCTGTCAATCAGCCCCAGCATTTT.

This clonotype was observed a handful of times. The chain has TRBV27 and TRBJ2-3, with D hard to call. Germline loops: CDR1 MNHEY, CDR2 SMNVEV (reference sequence). The V and J ends lost 4 bases and 3 bases respectively, with 11 bases between them. This CDR3 has 14 amino acids. CDR3 in amino acids: CASSSLLQTDTQYF. CDR3 sequence (DNA): TGTGCCAGCAGTTCCCTCCTCCAGACAGATACGCAGTATTTT.

In this sample, this clonotype turned up a few times. The chain joins TRBV10-1 to TRBJ2-1, with TRBD2 matching 7 bases. This CDR3 contains 15 residues. Germline trimming cut 2 bases from V and 5 bases from J; bases unmatched to any gene: 6. The germline V gene has CDR1 WNHNN and CDR2 SYGVQD (reference sequence). The DNA of the CDR3 is TGCGCCAGCAGTGAGGATCTAGGGACTAACAATGAGCAGTTCTTC. Translated, it gives CASSEDLGTNNEQFF.

The chain carries TRBV27 and TRBJ1-2; D is undetermined. CDR3 length equals 16 residues. Germline V gene sequence: CDR1 MNHEY, CDR2 SMNVEV (reference sequence). V lost 3 bases to trimming and J lost 4 bases, with 18 bases between them. The CDR3 DNA follows: TGTGCCAGCAGTTTGAAGGTGGGGTTACCATCCTATGGCTACACCTTC. Its protein product is CASSLKVGLPSYGYTF.

The chain joins TRBV19 to TRBJ2-1; the match to TRBD1 covers 7 bases. This CDR3 comprises 16 residues. Per the germline V gene, CDR1 is LNHDA and CDR2 is SQIVND (reference sequence). V dropped 3 bases and J dropped 1; count of bases not matched to a gene: 6. The CDR3 sequence: CASSIRQTGSYNEQFF. CDR3 nucleotides: TGTGCCAGTAGTATCCGACAGACAGGGTCCTACAATGAGCAGTTCTTC. Variable domain in full (rest from reference TRBV19 and TRBJ2-1): DGGITQSPKYLFRKEGQNVTLSCEQNLNHDAMYWYRQDPGQGLRLIYYSQIVNDFQKGDIAEGYSVSREKKESFPLTVTSAQKNPTAFYLCASSIRQTGSYNEQFFGPGTRLTVL.

This clonotype was detected only a few times. The chain carries TRBV6-2 or TRBV6-3 and TRBJ2-7; 7 bases are a match to TRBD1. Per germline, CDR1 MNHEY and CDR2 SVGEGT. The CDR3 loop spans 18 amino acids. With V trimmed by 5 bases and J by 5 bases, 21 bases remained unmatched. The CDR3 DNA is TGTGCCAGCAGTCTAAGGGGGCCGGGACAGACCATCCGGGACGAGCAGTACTTC. It yields the protein CASSLRGPGQTIRDEQYF.

This clonotype was counted at least ten times. The chain carries TRBV4-2 and TRBJ2-1; 9 bases are a match to TRBD2. Germline lookup yields CDR1 LGHNA and CDR2 YNFKEQ. CDR3 length equals 15 residues. The ends lost 4 bases at V and 7 bases at J; junction bases unmatched: 8. CDR3 bases: TGTGCCAGCAGCCCCATCGCGGGGGGGCTGAATGAGCAGTTCTTC. As protein: CASSPIAGGLNEQFF.

The chain uses TRBV12-3 or TRBV12-4 and TRBJ1-5; D is uncertain. The CDR3 runs 15 residues. Trimming removed 5 bases from V and 1 base from J, with 12 bases in between. In DNA, the CDR3 is TGTGCCAGCAGTCCGGACGGACTGAGCAATCAGCCCCAGCATTTT. Translation: CASSPDGLSNQPQHF.

This clonotype was detected only a few times. This chain links TRBV7-8 with TRBJ2-2; D not resolved. CDR3 length equals 15 residues. Germline V lookup: CDR1 SGHVS, CDR2 FQNEAQ. V lost 8 bases and J 5 bases, leaving 18 bases between the germline ends. The CDR3 DNA is TGTGCCAGCCCCTTGTCGGGCAGGAGAACCGGGGAGCTGTTTTTT. Its translation is CASPLSGRRTGELFF.

This clonotype was detected only a few times. V usage is TRBV7-9 and J usage is TRBJ1-1; 9 bases are a match to TRBD1. The CDR3 loop spans 13 amino acids. The germline V gene has CDR1 SEHNR and CDR2 FQNEAQ (reference sequence). After removal of 4 bases from V and 6 bases from J, the junction contained 3 bases not matched to a gene. This CDR3 is CASSSDRGPEAFF. CDR3 in DNA: TGTGCCAGCAGCTCGGACAGGGGCCCTGAAGCTTTCTTT. Looking up the rest from reference TRBV7-9 and TRBJ1-1 gives the full variable domain: DTGVSQNPRHKITKRGQNVTFRCDPISEHNRLYWYRQTLGQGPEFLTYFQNEAQLEKSRLLSDRFSAERPKGSFSTLEIQRTEQGDSAMYLCASSSDRGPEAFFGQGTRLTVV.

Many counts were recorded for this clonotype. This chain joins TRBV9 and TRBJ1-6; 7 positions match TRBD1. The J segment lost 6 bases and the V segment lost 4 bases, leaving 13 bases of the junction unmatched. The CDR3 is made up of 17 amino acids. Germline loops: CDR1 SGDLS, CDR2 YYNGEE. The CDR3 coding sequence is TGTGCCAGCAGCCCAGGAGGGACAGCGGGAGTTAATTCACCCCTCCACTTT. Amino acid sequence: CASSPGGTAGVNSPLHF. The full variable domain, rest sourced from reference TRBV9 and TRBJ1-6, is DSGVTQTPKHLITATGQRVTLRCSPRSGDLSVYWYQQSLDQGLQFLIQYYNGEERAKGNILERFSAQQFPDLHSELNLSSLELGDSALYFCASSPGGTAGVNSPLHFGNGTRLTVT.

This clonotype was counted only a few times. The CDR3 reads CASSLVRKETQYF. In DNA, the CDR3 is TGTGCCAGCAGTTTAGTTAGAAAAGAGACCCAGTACTTC. The rearrangement uses TRBV12-3 or TRBV12-4 and TRBJ2-5; D is unclear. Trimming removed 1 base from V and 3 bases from J, with 6 bases in between. The CDR3 spans 13 residues.

The V gene is TRBV7-9, the J gene TRBJ2-5; TRBD2 agrees at 7 bases. From germline, CDR1 is SEHNR and CDR2 FQNEAQ (reference sequence). This CDR3 has 17 amino acids. V shed 4 bases and J 2 bases; nucleotides not matched to a gene: 13. CDR3 sequence (DNA): TGTGCCAGCAGCTCGAAATGGGCTAGCGGCAATCAAGAGACCCAGTACTTC. Translated, it gives CASSSKWASGNQETQYF.

This clonotype appeared a few times. The chain employs TRBV6-6 and TRBJ2-7; D is unresolved. V dropped 4 bases and J dropped 4 bases, with 8 bases sitting between them. The CDR3 has 12 residues. CDR1 and CDR2 from the germline V gene are MNHNY and SVGAGI (reference sequence). This CDR3 reads CASSCMGYEQYF. In DNA, the CDR3 is TGTGCCAGCAGTTGCATGGGGTACGAGCAGTACTTC.

This clonotype was counted many times. The chain recombines TRBV28 with TRBJ1-1; 7 bases line up with TRBD1. CDR1 and CDR2 (germline): MDHEN, SYDVKM. Germline trimming cut 7 bases from V and 1 base from J; bases unmatched to any gene: 15. This CDR3 is built from 17 residues. The CDR3 here is CASTGDREGWENTEAFF. The CDR3 DNA reads as TGTGCCAGCACCGGAGACAGGGAGGGTTGGGAGAACACTGAAGCTTTCTTT.

This chain joins TRBV7-3 and TRBJ2-3; 8 positions match TRBD1. Per the germline V gene, CDR1 is SGHTA and CDR2 is FQGTGA. V shed 4 bases, J shed 6 bases, and the junction held 9 bases outside the gene matches. This CDR3 is built from 15 residues. The CDR3 spells CASSSTGGPLDTQYF. The CDR3 DNA sequence: TGTGCCAGCAGCTCCACAGGGGGACCACTGGATACGCAGTATTTT. The full variable domain, completed using reference TRBV7-3 and TRBJ2-3, is GAGVSQTPSNKVTEKGKYVELRCDPISGHTALYWYRQSLGQGPEFLIYFQGTGAADDSGLPNDRFFAVRPEGSVSTLKIQRTERGDSAVYLCASSSTGGPLDTQYFGPGTRLTVL.

V usage is TRBV11-1 and J usage is TRBJ2-3; perhaps D is TRBD1 or TRBD2 (5 bases each). Trimming pared 8 bases from V and 1 base from J, leaving 25 bases between. Germline CDR1 reads SGHAT; CDR2 reads FQDESV (reference sequence). The CDR3 is 18 amino acids. CDR3 sequence: CASALPRGSGHGTDTQYF. The CDR3 DNA is TGTGCCAGCGCTTTGCCCCGGGGAAGTGGACACGGCACAGATACGCAGTATTTT.

The chain links TRBV6-2 or TRBV6-3 to TRBJ2-3; D gene unclear. Trimming removed 6 bases at V and 0 bases at J, with 7 bases between. This CDR3 spans 13 amino acids. CDR1 is MNHEY, CDR2 SVGEGT, per germline. CDR3: CASRQLSTDTQYF. The DNA for the CDR3 is TGTGCCAGCAGACAACTAAGCACAGATACGCAGTATTTT.

Worth noting for this clonotype: Sequence at one end of the junction differs from germline and may be a read error. The chain combines TRBV6-1 with TRBJ1-1; D is unclear. Germline V gene data show CDR1 as MNHNS and CDR2 as SASEGT. CDR3 size: 14 residues. In nucleotides, the CDR3 is TGTGCTAGCAGCGGGGAAATAACTGACACTGAAGCTTTCTTT. This encodes CASSGEITDTEAFF.

The chain joins TRBV10-3 to TRBJ2-7; 9 bases line up with TRBD2. Trimming took 2 bases from V and 2 from J; bases not matched to a gene: 7. The length of the CDR3 is 16 residues. CDR1 is ENHRY, CDR2 SYGVKD, per germline. CDR3 residues: CAISEEQLAGPYEQYF. In nucleotides, the CDR3 is TGTGCCATCAGTGAGGAGCAGCTAGCGGGGCCCTACGAGCAGTACTTC.

There are many counts of this clonotype. This chain uses TRBV12-3 or TRBV12-4 with TRBJ2-1; no reliable D call. There are 15 residues in the CDR3. V gave up 7 bases and J gave up 4 bases, with 17 bases separating them. CDR3 sequence: CASNPSGRIYNEQFF. For the CDR3, the DNA is TGTGCCAGCAACCCTTCCGGACGGATTTACAATGAGCAGTTCTTC.